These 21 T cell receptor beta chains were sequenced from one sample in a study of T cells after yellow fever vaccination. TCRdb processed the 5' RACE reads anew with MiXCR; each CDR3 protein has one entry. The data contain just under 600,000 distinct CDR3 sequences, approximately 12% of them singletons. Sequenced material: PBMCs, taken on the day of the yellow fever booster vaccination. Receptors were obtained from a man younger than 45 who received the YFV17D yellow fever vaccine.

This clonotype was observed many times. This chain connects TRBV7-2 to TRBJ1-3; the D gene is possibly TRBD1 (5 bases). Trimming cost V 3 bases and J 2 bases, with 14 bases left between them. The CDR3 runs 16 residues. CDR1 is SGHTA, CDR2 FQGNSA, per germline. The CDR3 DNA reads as TGTGCCAGCAGCTTGGGGGTGACGGGGACTGGAAACACCATATATTTT. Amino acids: CASSLGVTGTGNTIYF. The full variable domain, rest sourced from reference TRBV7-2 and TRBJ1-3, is GAGVSQSPSNKVTEKGKDVELRCDPISGHTALYWYRQSLGQGLEFLIYFQGNSAPDKSGLPSDRFSAERTGGSVSTLTIQRTQQEDSAVYLCASSLGVTGTGNTIYFGEGSWLTVV.

The CDR3 here is CASSDGTGTGELFF. The CDR3 bases are TGTGCCAGCAGTGACGGGACAGGGACCGGGGAGCTGTTTTTT. The V gene is TRBV6-4, the J gene TRBJ2-2, with TRBD1 identical over 9 bases. Per germline, CDR1 MRHNA and CDR2 SNTAGT. CDR3 length: 14 amino acids. The V gene end was trimmed by 2 bases and the J gene end by 5 bases; junction bases not matched to a gene: 0.

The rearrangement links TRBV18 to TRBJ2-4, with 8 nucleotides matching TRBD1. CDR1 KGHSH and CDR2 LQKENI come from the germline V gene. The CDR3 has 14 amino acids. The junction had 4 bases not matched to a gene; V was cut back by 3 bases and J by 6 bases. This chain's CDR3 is CASSPDRGLNIQYF. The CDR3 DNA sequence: TGTGCCAGCTCACCCGACAGGGGCTTAAACATTCAGTACTTC.

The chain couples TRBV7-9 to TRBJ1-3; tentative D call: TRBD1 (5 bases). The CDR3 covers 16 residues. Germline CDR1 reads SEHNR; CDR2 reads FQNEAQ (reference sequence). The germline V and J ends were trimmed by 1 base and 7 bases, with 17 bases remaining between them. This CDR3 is CASSLVVVKGMNTIYF. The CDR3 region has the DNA TGTGCCAGCAGCTTAGTTGTTGTAAAGGGGATGAACACCATATATTTT.

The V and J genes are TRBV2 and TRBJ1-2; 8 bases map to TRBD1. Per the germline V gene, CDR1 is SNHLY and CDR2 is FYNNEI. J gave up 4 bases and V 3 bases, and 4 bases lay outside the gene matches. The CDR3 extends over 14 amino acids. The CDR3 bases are TGTGCCAGCAGTGAGGACAGGGTGGCCTATGGCTACACCTTC. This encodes CASSEDRVAYGYTF.

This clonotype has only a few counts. CDR3 bases: TGTGCCAGCAGCTTGGTAGAGACAGGGAACTATGGCTACACCTTC. Amino acid sequence: CASSLVETGNYGYTF. The chain recombines TRBV5-4 with TRBJ1-2; 7 bases align to TRBD1. V lost 0 bases and J lost 2; bases outside the gene matches: 4. Looked up from germline, CDR1 is SGHNT and CDR2 is YYREEE (reference sequence). This CDR3 comprises 15 residues.

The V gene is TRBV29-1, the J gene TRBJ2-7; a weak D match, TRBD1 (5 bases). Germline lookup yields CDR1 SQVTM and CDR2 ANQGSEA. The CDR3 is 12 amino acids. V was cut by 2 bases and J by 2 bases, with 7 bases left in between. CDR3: CSVELTAYEQYF. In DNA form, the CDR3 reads TGCAGCGTTGAATTGACAGCCTACGAGCAGTACTTC.

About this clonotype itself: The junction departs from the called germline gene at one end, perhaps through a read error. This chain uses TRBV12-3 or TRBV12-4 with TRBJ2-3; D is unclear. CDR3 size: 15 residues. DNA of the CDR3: TGTGCCAGCAGTCTGTTGAGCGCACGCACAAATACGCAGTATTTT. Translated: CASSLLSARTNTQYF.

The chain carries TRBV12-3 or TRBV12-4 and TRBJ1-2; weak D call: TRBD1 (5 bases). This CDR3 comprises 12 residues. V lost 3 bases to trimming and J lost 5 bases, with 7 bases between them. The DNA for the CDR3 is TGTGCCAGCAGTTTCAGACAGTATGGCTACACCTTC. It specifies CASSFRQYGYTF.

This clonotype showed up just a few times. The CDR3 DNA sequence: TGTGCCAGCAGTTACACCCGCAGGGCAGCCTACGAGCAGTACTTC. Translation gives CASSYTRRAAYEQYF. The J gene is TRBJ2-7, the V gene TRBV6-5; tentative D call: TRBD1 (5 bases). Germline V gives CDR1 MNHEY, CDR2 SVGAGI. Trimming removed 2 bases at V and 2 bases at J, with 13 bases between. The CDR3 is 15 amino acids.

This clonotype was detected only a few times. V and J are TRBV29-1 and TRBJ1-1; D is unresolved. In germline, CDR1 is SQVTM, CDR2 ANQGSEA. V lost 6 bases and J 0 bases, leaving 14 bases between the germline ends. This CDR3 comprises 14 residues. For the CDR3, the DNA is TGCAGCGTGAAATCGGACGGAGTGAACACTGAAGCTTTCTTT. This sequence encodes CSVKSDGVNTEAFF.

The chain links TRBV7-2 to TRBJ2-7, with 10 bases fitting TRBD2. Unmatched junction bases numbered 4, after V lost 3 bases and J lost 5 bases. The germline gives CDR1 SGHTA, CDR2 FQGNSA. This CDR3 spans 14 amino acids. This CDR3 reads CASSFSGRVHEQYF. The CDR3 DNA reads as TGTGCCAGCAGCTTCAGCGGGAGGGTCCACGAGCAGTACTTC.

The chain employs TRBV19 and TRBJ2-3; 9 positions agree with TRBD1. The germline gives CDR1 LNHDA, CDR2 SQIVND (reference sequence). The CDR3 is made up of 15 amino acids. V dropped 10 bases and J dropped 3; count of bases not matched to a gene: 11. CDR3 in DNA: TGTGCCACCACGGACAGGGGATGGGCAACAGATACGCAGTATTTT. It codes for CATTDRGWATDTQYF.

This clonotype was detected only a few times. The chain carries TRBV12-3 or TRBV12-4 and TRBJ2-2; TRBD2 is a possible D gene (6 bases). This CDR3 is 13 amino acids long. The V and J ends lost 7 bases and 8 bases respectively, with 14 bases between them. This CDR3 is CASTPPGGGELFF. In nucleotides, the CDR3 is TGTGCCAGCACCCCGCCCGGAGGGGGGGAGCTGTTTTTT.

The CDR3 DNA sequence: TGTGCCAGCAGCTTAGGGAGAGGGTTTCGTAACTCACCCCTCCACTTT. This translates into CASSLGRGFRNSPLHF. The chain has TRBV7-8 and TRBJ1-6; D remains ambiguous. Per germline, CDR1 SGHVS and CDR2 FQNEAQ. This CDR3 comprises 16 residues. Trimming removed 1 base from V and 10 bases from J, with 17 bases in between.

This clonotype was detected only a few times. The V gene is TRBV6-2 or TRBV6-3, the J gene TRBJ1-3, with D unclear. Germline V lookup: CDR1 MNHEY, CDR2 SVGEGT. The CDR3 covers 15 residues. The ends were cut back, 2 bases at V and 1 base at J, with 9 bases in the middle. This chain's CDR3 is CASSYREPSGNTIYF. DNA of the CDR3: TGTGCCAGCAGTTACCGGGAACCATCTGGAAACACCATATATTTT.

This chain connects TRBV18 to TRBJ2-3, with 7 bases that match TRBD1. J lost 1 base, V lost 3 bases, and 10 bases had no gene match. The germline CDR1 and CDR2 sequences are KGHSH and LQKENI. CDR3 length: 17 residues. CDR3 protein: CASSPLGPQGRTDTQYF. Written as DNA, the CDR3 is TGTGCCAGCTCACCCCTTGGACCACAGGGGCGCACAGATACGCAGTATTTT.

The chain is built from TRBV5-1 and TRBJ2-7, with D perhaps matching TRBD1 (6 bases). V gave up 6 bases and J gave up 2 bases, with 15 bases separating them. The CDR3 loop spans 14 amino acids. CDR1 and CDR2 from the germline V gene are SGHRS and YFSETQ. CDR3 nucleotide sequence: TGCGCCAGCACTCAGGGGACGGAAGCCTACGAGCAGTACTTC. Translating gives CASTQGTEAYEQYF. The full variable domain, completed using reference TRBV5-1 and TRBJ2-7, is KAGVTQTPRYLIKTRGQQVTLSCSPISGHRSVSWYQQTPGQGLQFLFEYFSETQRNKGNFPGRFSGRQFSNSRSEMNVSTLELGDSALYLCASTQGTEAYEQYFGPGTRLTVT.

CDR3 bases: TGTGCCAGCAACCGAGGGGGACTAGCGGCTCAAGAGACCCAGTACTTC. It is translated as CASNRGGLAAQETQYF. The chain has TRBV7-2 and TRBJ2-5; 11 bases match TRBD2. The CDR3 has 16 amino acids. Germline loops: CDR1 SGHTA, CDR2 FQGNSA. With V trimmed by 7 bases and J by 2 bases, 9 bases remained unmatched.

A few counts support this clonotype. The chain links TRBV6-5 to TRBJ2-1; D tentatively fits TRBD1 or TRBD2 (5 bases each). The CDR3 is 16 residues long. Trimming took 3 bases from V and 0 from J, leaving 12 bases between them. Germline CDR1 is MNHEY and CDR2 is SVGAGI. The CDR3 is CASSYPRDRSYNEQFF. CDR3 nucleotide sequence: TGTGCCAGCAGTTATCCCCGGGACCGCTCCTACAATGAGCAGTTCTTC.

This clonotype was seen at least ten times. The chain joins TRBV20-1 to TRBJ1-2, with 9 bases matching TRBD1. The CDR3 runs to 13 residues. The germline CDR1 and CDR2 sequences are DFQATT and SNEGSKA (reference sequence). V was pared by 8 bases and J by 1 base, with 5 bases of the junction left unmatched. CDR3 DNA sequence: TGCAGTACCCGGGACAGGGATAACTATGGCTACACCTTC. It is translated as CSTRDRDNYGYTF.